This T cell receptor beta chain was sequenced during a study of OX40 agonist ivuxolimab in advanced cancers. Study-wide background: The dose-escalation cohort was roughly 84% male, with a mean age of around 54 years, ranging roughly 20 to 90. Study-wide findings and caveats: Expanded clones were, on average, more numerous in CD8+ T cells than in CD4+.

Note on this clone: No antigen is known for it.

Germline CDR1 reads WNHNN; CDR2 reads SYGVQD (reference sequence). The CDR3 is 13 amino acids. With 9 bases removed from V and 3 bases from J, the gap between germline ends came to 14 bases. TCRdb's copy holds only in-frame clones and misses some; the assay was immunoSEQ multiplex PCR. The sample contains 65,000 to 75,000 clones, about 85% of which appear only once. This clonotype originated in an adult with an advanced solid tumor such as melanoma, head and neck, liver or kidney cancer. The chain is built from TRBV10-1 and TRBJ1-1, with D maybe TRBD1 (5 bases). The input for sequencing was CD4+ or CD8+ T cells sorted from blood, taken in a trial of the OX40 agonist ivuxolimab. CDR3 DNA: TGCGCCAGTTACGTGCGGGGGGACACTGAAGCTTTCTTT. It is translated as CASYVRGDTEAFF.